This TCR beta chain was recorded in a study of tumor-infiltrating lymphocytes in primary liver carcinoma. The investigators made TCR beta cDNA from approximately 510 ng total RNA, using a constant-region primer. Construction of TCR beta libraries relied on three successive nested multiplex PCR rounds employing slightly modified ARM-PCR. In the first two PCR rounds, TRBV1-TRBV30 forward primers were paired with a C-beta reverse primer, and each round lasted approximately 9 cycles. Each CDR3 protein is one row after TCRdb ran MiXCR on the multiplex PCR reads. The data contain around 26,000 distinct CDR3 sequences, about three quarters of them seen just once; the ten biggest clones take up about half. It was from 20-30 mg of unsorted bulk tissue that RNA and DNA were co-extracted. CDR1 ENHRY and CDR2 SYGVKD come from the germline V gene. The CDR3 is 18 amino acids. About this clonotype: Germline and junction disagree at one end, which may indicate a read error.

The sequence was collected from a man aged 40-50 years with primary liver carcinoma and hepatitis B virus infection. V usage is TRBV10-3 and J usage is TRBJ2-4; D remains unclear. The source material was liver tumor tissue from sampling region 3. Subset described: tumor region T3, left-lateral pole. CDR3 in DNA: TGTGGCATCGGTGAGTCGATAAGGTCACTTCAAGCCAAAAACATTCAGTACTTC. The encoded protein is CGIGESIRSLQAKNIQYF.